These 3 T cell receptor beta chains came from one sample sequenced in a study of patients and donors after allogeneic stem cell transplantation. TCRdb processed the RT-PCR reads anew with MiXCR; each CDR3 protein has one entry. Altogether about a million distinct CDR3 sequences are present, more than 15% being singletons, with the ten largest covering 5% to 6.5%. The sequencing input was blood, either unsorted or a sorted T cell fraction (not recorded which). All receptors derive from a human donor who was either an allogeneic HSCT recipient or a stem cell or donor lymphocyte infusion donor (not recorded which). It is not recorded whose cells these are; they may come from a transplant donor.

A few counts support this clonotype. The V gene is TRBV2, the J gene TRBJ1-5; no firm D call. The germline V gene has CDR1 SNHLY and CDR2 FYNNEI. The CDR3 extends over 14 amino acids. The V gene lost 4 bases and the J gene lost 7 bases, with 14 bases spanning the gap. The CDR3 sequence is CASSAREGRQPQHF. The CDR3 nucleotides are TGTGCCAGCAGTGCCCGGGAAGGGCGCCAGCCCCAGCATTTT.

The chain is built from TRBV20-1 and TRBJ2-3; no clear D. V was pared by 2 bases and J by 1 base, with 13 bases between. Germline CDR1 reads DFQATT; CDR2 reads SNEGSKA (reference sequence). The CDR3 totals 15 residues. CDR3 nucleotides: TGCAGTGCTAGAAAAGGGATGGGTGGCACAGATACGCAGTATTTT. Residues: CSARKGMGGTDTQYF.

The rearrangement uses TRBV30 and TRBJ2-1; D remains ambiguous. The CDR3 extends over 14 amino acids. Germline V CDR1 and CDR2: GTSNPN, SVGIG (reference sequence). V was shortened by 7 bases and J by 7 bases, with 20 bases between the two germline ends. DNA for the CDR3: TGTGCCTACACCGGGCTCCTACCCCCTAATGAGCAGTTCTTC. Amino acid sequence: CAYTGLLPPNEQFF.